One sample yielded the 15 T cell receptor beta chains listed below, sequenced in a study of OX40 agonist ivuxolimab in advanced cancers. Clones were sequenced by immunoSEQ multiplex PCR, and TCRdb holds only the in-frame ones, with some missing. The data contain 100,000 to 150,000 clones, under 95% of them singletons. This material consisted of CD4+ or CD8+ T cells sorted from blood, taken in a trial of the OX40 agonist ivuxolimab. These receptors came from an adult with an advanced solid tumor such as melanoma, head and neck, liver or kidney cancer.

The chain links TRBV4-2 to TRBJ1-5; D is uncertain. CDR3 size: 18 residues. Germline V gives CDR1 LGHNA, CDR2 YNFKEQ. V was shortened by 0 bases and J by 4 bases, with 19 bases between the two germline ends. In DNA form, the CDR3 reads TGTGCCAGCAGCCAAGACTCTCATCCCACCGGGATAAATCAGCCCCAGCATTTT. It yields the protein CASSQDSHPTGINQPQHF.

The chain couples TRBV4-2 to TRBJ2-7; D is ambiguous. The CDR3 sequence is 11 residues long. Trimming took 0 bases from V and 5 from J, leaving 2 bases between them. Looked up from germline, CDR1 is LGHNA and CDR2 is YNFKEQ. The CDR3 DNA reads as TGTGCCAGCAGCCAAGATCACGAGCAGTACTTC. Protein product: CASSQDHEQYF.

This chain joins TRBV4-3 and TRBJ2-7; D may be TRBD2 (6 bases). Germline V CDR1 and CDR2: LGHNA, YSLEER. The CDR3 has 15 residues. The V and J ends lost 4 bases and 3 bases respectively, with 16 bases between them. The CDR3 DNA reads TGCGCCAGCAGCCTAGATGGGACTTTAAGCTACGAGCAGTACTTC. The encoded protein is CASSLDGTLSYEQYF.

The rearrangement links TRBV5-4 to TRBJ1-1; the D is unclear. This CDR3 is 13 amino acids long. Germline CDR1 is SGHNT and CDR2 is YYREEE (reference sequence). V was pared by 2 bases and J by 0 bases, with 5 bases between. The CDR3 DNA is TGTGCCAGCAGCTTACCTTTGAACACTGAAGCTTTCTTT. Its translation is CASSLPLNTEAFF.

The chain is built from TRBV7-3 and TRBJ1-2; D possibly corresponds to TRBD1 (5 bases). The V gene's germline CDR1 is SGHTA and CDR2 FQGTGA. The CDR3 consists of 13 residues. The V gene lost 3 bases and the J gene lost 6 bases, with 11 bases spanning the gap. CDR3 sequence: CASSLGRDDGYTF. CDR3 nucleotides: TGTGCCAGCAGCTTGGGCAGGGATGATGGCTACACCTTC.

CDR3 residues: CASSSGTGETKNIQYF. The CDR3 DNA reads TGTGCCAGCAGCTCCGGGACAGGGGAAACCAAAAACATTCAGTACTTC. The J gene is TRBJ2-4, the V gene TRBV5-4; 10 bases fit TRBD1. From germline, CDR1 is SGHNT and CDR2 YYREEE (reference sequence). This CDR3 is 16 amino acids long. V dropped 3 bases and J dropped 2; count of bases not matched to a gene: 5.

The chain joins TRBV7-9 to TRBJ2-1, with 10 bases aligning to TRBD1. The CDR3 has 15 amino acids. Germline V gene lookup returns CDR1 SEHNR and CDR2 FQNEAQ (reference sequence). With 5 bases clipped from V and 0 bases from J, the junction kept 1 base outside the gene matches. This CDR3 is CASSRDRGSYNEQFF. The CDR3 coding sequence is TGTGCCAGCAGCCGGGACAGGGGCTCCTACAATGAGCAGTTCTTC.

The chain carries TRBV6-1 and TRBJ1-1; D may be TRBD1 (5 bases). The CDR3 contains 15 residues. The ends were cut back, 4 bases at V and 2 bases at J, with 14 bases in the middle. Germline assignment: CDR1 MNHNS and CDR2 SASEGT. The CDR3 DNA follows: TGTGCCAGCAGTGGACAGAAGGGTTTTAACACTGAAGCTTTCTTT. Protein: CASSGQKGFNTEAFF.

V and J are TRBV5-8 and TRBJ1-2, with unresolved D. Trimming stripped 4 bases from V and 0 bases from J, with 19 bases between. Germline CDR1 reads SGHTS; CDR2 reads YDEGEE. This CDR3 region has 17 residues. The CDR3 here is CASSEVNRNSANYGYTF. In nucleotides, the CDR3 is TGTGCCAGCAGCGAGGTCAACAGAAACTCAGCTAACTATGGCTACACCTTC.

The chain joins TRBV12-5 to TRBJ1-2, with D tentatively TRBD1 (5 bases). This CDR3 has 15 residues. Germline V lookup: CDR1 LGHNT, CDR2 FRNRAP. With 7 bases removed from V and 4 bases from J, the gap between germline ends came to 19 bases. This CDR3 is CASAREAGTLYGYTF. The CDR3, as DNA: TGTGCTAGTGCCCGTGAGGCGGGGACCCTCTATGGCTACACCTTC. The variable domain in full, completed from reference TRBV12-5 and TRBJ1-2, reads DARVTQTPRHKVTEMGQEVTMRCQPILGHNTVFWYRQTMMQGLELLAYFRNRAPLDDSGMPKDRFSAEMPDATLATLKIQPSEPRDSAVYFCASAREAGTLYGYTFGSGTRLTVV.

The chain recombines TRBV28 with TRBJ1-5; 10 positions match TRBD1. Trimming cost V 7 bases and J 6 bases; bases outside gene matches: 12. CDR1 and CDR2 from the germline V gene are MDHEN and SYDVKM. The length of the CDR3 is 16 residues. The CDR3 region has the DNA TGTGCCAGCAAGTTTCCTGGACAGGGGGGTGTTCAGCCCCAGCATTTT. This translates into CASKFPGQGGVQPQHF.

This rearrangement joins TRBV2 to TRBJ2-1; the match to TRBD2 covers 7 bases. V trimming: 0 bases; J trimming: 3 bases; junction bases outside the gene matches: 8. The germline CDR1 and CDR2 sequences are SNHLY and FYNNEI. CDR3 length: 17 amino acids. The CDR3 DNA sequence: TGTGCCAGCAGTGAAGCGCCGGCTAGCGGCCGCTACAATGAGCAGTTCTTC. Its translation: CASSEAPASGRYNEQFF. The full variable domain, with the rest looked up from reference TRBV2 and TRBJ2-1, is EPEVTQTPSHQVTQMGQEVILRCVPISNHLYFYWYRQILGQKVEFLVSFYNNEISEKSEIFDDQFSVERPDGSNFTLKIRSTKLEDSAMYFCASSEAPASGRYNEQFFGPGTRLTVL.

This chain links TRBV7-3 with TRBJ2-2; 9 bases are a match to TRBD2. J gave up 6 bases and V 6 bases, and 11 bases lay outside the gene matches. This CDR3 comprises 16 residues. CDR1 is SGHTA, CDR2 FQGTGA, per germline. The CDR3 here is CASRPPGLAGAGELFF. The CDR3 DNA sequence: TGTGCCAGCAGGCCCCCGGGACTAGCTGGGGCCGGGGAGCTGTTTTTT.

This chain links TRBV28 with TRBJ1-4; D not certain. The CDR3 totals 14 residues. V was pared by 3 bases and J by 7 bases, with 12 bases between. The V gene's germline CDR1 is MDHEN and CDR2 SYDVKM. CDR3: CASSLNGPIEKLFF. CDR3 bases: TGTGCCAGCAGTTTGAATGGCCCTATTGAAAAACTGTTTTTT.

This clone was detected a few times. The J gene is TRBJ1-1, the V gene TRBV30, with a weak D call TRBD1 (5 bases). The length of the CDR3 is 15 residues. V lost 4 bases, J lost 3 bases, and 18 bases lay in between. Germline CDR1 reads GTSNPN; CDR2 reads SVGIG (reference sequence). The CDR3 sequence is CAWNGAGSRYTEAFF. The CDR3, as DNA: TGTGCCTGGAATGGGGCAGGGAGTCGGTACACTGAAGCTTTCTTT.